These 7 T cell receptor beta chains were sequenced from one sample in a study of blood T cells in healthy people across ages. A second PCR of about 7 to 12 cycles used a sample-barcoded 5' primer and a J-beta primer mix. TCRdb analysed the 5' RACE reads with MiXCR anew, one entry per CDR3 protein. The table shows roughly 1 million distinct CDR3 sequences, with 20% to 25% occurring only once. These data also formed part of another study, on T cells of mothers and their children.

Input material: blood. These TCRs come from a girl aged 2-10 years in good health.

The rearrangement uses TRBV7-2 and TRBJ2-5; tentatively, D is TRBD1 or TRBD2 (5 bases each). There are 11 residues in the CDR3. From germline, CDR1 is SGHTA and CDR2 FQGNSA. V lost 7 bases to trimming and J lost 6 bases, with 9 bases between them. CDR3 sequence (DNA): TGTGCCAGCACCACGGGACAGACCCAGTACTTC. It is translated as CASTTGQTQYF.

This clonotype has more than one count but fewer than ten. The rearrangement uses TRBV27 and TRBJ2-7; D may be TRBD1 or TRBD2 (5 bases each). CDR3 size: 14 residues. The V and J ends lost 2 bases and 3 bases respectively, with 11 bases between them. The V gene's germline CDR1 is MNHEY and CDR2 SMNVEV (reference sequence). The CDR3 here is CASSLGDGLYEQYF. DNA of the CDR3: TGTGCCAGCAGTTTAGGGGACGGGCTCTACGAGCAGTACTTC.

The J gene is TRBJ2-1, the V gene TRBV20-1; possibly TRBD2 for D (5 bases). CDR1 and CDR2 from the germline V gene are DFQATT and SNEGSKA (reference sequence). CDR3 size: 15 residues. V lost 0 bases to trimming and J lost 5 bases, with 14 bases between them. Here the CDR3 reads CSARDEDSVNNEQFF. CDR3 sequence (DNA): TGCAGTGCTAGAGATGAGGACTCAGTGAACAATGAGCAGTTCTTC.

This clonotype was seen many times. The genes are TRBV20-1 and TRBJ1-1; possibly TRBD1 for D (6 bases). The ends were cut back, 2 bases at V and 4 bases at J, with 23 bases in the middle. The CDR3 covers 17 residues. CDR1 and CDR2 from the germline V gene are DFQATT and SNEGSKA (reference sequence). The DNA for the CDR3 is TGCAGTGCTAGATCACCGCGGAACAGGGAAGGTTTCACTGAAGCTTTCTTT. It encodes CSARSPRNREGFTEAFF.

CDR3: CASGGAGNGTNSTDTQYF. In DNA form, the CDR3 reads TGTGCCAGCGGGGGGGCTGGGAACGGGACGAACAGCACAGATACGCAGTATTTT. This chain joins TRBV7-2 and TRBJ2-3, with D possibly being TRBD2 (7 bases). V shed 8 bases and J shed 0 bases, with 24 bases lying between them. Germline CDR1 is SGHTA and CDR2 is FQGNSA. This CDR3 has 18 residues.

The CDR3 region has the DNA TGTGCCAGCAGCCCCCACCCGAGTTCCTACGAGCAGTACTTC. Translated: CASSPHPSSYEQYF. This chain links TRBV7-8 with TRBJ2-5; D not resolved. The last part of the DNA fits TRBJ2-7 better; the J call may be wrong. The germline V gene encodes CDR1 SGHVS and CDR2 FQNEAQ. There are 14 residues in the CDR3.

The rearrangement joins TRBV6-5 to TRBJ1-2; D gene unclear. The V gene lost 5 bases and the J gene lost 7 bases, with 11 bases spanning the gap. The CDR3 spans 12 residues. Per germline, CDR1 MNHEY and CDR2 SVGAGI. In nucleotides, the CDR3 is TGTGCCAGCAGTCACGGCCCGGGTGGCTACACCTTC. Protein sequence: CASSHGPGGYTF.